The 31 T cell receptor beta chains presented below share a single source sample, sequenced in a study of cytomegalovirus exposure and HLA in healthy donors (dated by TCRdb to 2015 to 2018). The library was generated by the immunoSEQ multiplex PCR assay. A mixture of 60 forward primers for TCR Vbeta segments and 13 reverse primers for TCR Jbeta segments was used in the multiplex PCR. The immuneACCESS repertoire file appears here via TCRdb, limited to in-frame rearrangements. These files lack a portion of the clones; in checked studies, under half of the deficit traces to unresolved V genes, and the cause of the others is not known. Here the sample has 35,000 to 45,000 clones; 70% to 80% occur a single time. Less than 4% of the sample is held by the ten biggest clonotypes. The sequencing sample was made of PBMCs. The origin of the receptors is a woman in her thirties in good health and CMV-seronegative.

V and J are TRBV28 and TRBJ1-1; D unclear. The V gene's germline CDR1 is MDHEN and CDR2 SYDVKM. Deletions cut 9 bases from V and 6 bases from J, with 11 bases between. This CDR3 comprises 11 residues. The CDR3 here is CASVIGAEAFF. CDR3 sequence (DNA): TGTGCCAGTGTAATCGGTGCTGAAGCTTTCTTT.

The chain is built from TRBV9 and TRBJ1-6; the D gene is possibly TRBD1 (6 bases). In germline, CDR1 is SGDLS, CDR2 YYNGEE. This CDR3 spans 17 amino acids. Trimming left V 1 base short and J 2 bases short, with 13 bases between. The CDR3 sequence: CASSVRTGGPYNSPLHF. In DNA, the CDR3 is TGTGCCAGCAGCGTACGGACGGGGGGCCCCTATAATTCACCCCTCCACTTT. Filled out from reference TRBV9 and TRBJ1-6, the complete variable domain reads DSGVTQTPKHLITATGQRVTLRCSPRSGDLSVYWYQQSLDQGLQFLIQYYNGEERAKGNILERFSAQQFPDLHSELNLSSLELGDSALYFCASSVRTGGPYNSPLHFGNGTRLTVT.

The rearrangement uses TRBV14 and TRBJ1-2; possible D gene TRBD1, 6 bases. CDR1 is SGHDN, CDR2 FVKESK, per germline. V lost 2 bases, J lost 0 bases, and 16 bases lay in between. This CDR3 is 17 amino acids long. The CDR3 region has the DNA TGTGCCAGCAGCCAATCGTACGGGACACTATCTAACTATGGCTACACCTTC. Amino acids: CASSQSYGTLSNYGYTF.

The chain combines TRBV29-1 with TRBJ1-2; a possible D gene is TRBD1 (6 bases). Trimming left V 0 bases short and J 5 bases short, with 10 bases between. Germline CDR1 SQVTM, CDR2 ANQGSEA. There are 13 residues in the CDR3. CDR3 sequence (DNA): TGCAGCGTTGAAGACCTGACAGGATATGGCTACACCTTC. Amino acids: CSVEDLTGYGYTF.

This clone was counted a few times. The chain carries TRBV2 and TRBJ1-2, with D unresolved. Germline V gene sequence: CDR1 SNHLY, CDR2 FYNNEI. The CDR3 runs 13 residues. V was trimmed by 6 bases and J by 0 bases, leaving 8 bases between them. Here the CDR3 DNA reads TGTGCCAGCAGACAAGTGACTAACTATGGCTACACCTTC. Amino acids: CASRQVTNYGYTF.

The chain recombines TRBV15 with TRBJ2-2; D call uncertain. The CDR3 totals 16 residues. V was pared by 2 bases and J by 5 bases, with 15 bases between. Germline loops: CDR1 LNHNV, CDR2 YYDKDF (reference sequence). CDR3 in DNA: TGTGCCACCAGCAGATCTCTAGGAGCCGTAACCGGGGAGCTGTTTTTT. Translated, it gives CATSRSLGAVTGELFF.

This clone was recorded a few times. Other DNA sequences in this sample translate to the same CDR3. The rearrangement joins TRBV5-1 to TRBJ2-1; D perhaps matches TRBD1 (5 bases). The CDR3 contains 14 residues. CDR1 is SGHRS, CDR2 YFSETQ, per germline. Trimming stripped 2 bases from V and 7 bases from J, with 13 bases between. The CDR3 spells CASSFGAGRNEQFF. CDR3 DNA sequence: TGCGCCAGCAGCTTCGGTGCAGGGCGAAATGAGCAGTTCTTC.

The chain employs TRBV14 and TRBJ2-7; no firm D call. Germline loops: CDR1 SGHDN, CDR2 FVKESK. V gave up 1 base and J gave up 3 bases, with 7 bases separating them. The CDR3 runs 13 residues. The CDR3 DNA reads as TGTGCCAGCAGCCAAGCACAAATCTACGAGCAGTACTTC. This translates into CASSQAQIYEQYF.

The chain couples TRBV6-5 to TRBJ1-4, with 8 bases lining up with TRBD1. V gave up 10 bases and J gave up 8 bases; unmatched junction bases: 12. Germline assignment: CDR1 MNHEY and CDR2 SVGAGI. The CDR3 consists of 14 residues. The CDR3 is CATQPGQGYEKLFF. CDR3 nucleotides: TGTGCCACCCAACCCGGACAGGGTTACGAAAAACTGTTTTTT.

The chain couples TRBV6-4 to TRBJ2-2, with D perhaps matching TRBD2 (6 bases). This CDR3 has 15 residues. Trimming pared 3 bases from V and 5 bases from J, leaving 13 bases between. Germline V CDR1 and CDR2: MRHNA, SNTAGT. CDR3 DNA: TGTGCCAGCAGTGAGGGCGGGGTTTCAACCGGGGAGCTGTTTTTT. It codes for CASSEGGVSTGELFF.

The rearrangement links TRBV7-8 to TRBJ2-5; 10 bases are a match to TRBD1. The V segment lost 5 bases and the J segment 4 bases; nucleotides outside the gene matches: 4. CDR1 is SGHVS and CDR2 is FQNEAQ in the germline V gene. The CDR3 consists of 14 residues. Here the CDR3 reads CASSPGTGVETQYF. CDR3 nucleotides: TGTGCCAGCAGCCCGGGGACAGGGGTAGAGACCCAGTACTTC.

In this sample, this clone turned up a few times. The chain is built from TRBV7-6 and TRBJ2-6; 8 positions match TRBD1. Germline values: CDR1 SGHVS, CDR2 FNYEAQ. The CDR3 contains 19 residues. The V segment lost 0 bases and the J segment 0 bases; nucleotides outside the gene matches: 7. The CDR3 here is CASSLAIPGQASGANVLTF. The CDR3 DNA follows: TGTGCCAGCAGCTTAGCTATCCCGGGACAGGCCTCTGGGGCCAACGTCCTGACTTTC.

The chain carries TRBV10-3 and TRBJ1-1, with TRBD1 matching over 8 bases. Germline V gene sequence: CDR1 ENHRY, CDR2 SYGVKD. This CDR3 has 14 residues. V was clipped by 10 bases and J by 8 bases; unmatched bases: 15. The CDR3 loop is CARTGGRQLPEAFF. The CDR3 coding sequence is TGTGCCAGAACAGGGGGGCGACAGCTGCCGGAAGCTTTCTTT.

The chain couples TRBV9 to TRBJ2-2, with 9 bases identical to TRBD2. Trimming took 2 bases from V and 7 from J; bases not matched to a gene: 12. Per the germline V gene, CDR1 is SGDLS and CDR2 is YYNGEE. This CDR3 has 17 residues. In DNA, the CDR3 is TGTGCCAGCAGCGTCGCTTATAGCGGGAGTATCGTCGGGGAGCTGTTTTTT. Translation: CASSVAYSGSIVGELFF.

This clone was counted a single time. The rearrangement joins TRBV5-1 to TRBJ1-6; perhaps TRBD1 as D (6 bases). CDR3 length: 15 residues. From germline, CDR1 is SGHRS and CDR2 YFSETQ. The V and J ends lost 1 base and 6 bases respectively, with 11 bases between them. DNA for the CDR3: TGCGCCAGCAGCTTGCGGCAGGGGCGTAATTCACCCCTCCACTTT. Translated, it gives CASSLRQGRNSPLHF. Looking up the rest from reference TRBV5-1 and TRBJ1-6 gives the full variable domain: KAGVTQTPRYLIKTRGQQVTLSCSPISGHRSVSWYQQTPGQGLQFLFEYFSETQRNKGNFPGRFSGRQFSNSRSEMNVSTLELGDSALYLCASSLRQGRNSPLHFGNGTRLTVT.

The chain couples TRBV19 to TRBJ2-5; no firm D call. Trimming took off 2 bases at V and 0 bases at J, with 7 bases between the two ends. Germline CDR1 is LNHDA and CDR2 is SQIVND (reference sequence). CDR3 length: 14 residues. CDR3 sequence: CASSINLYQETQYF. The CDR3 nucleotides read TGTGCCAGTAGTATAAACTTGTACCAAGAGACCCAGTACTTC.

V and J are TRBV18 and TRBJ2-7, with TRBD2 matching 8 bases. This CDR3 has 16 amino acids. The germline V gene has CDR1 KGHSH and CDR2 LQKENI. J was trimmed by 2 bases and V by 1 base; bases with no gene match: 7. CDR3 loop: CASSPLQAGAPYEQYF. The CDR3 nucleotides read TGTGCCAGCTCACCACTCCAAGCGGGGGCCCCCTACGAGCAGTACTTC.

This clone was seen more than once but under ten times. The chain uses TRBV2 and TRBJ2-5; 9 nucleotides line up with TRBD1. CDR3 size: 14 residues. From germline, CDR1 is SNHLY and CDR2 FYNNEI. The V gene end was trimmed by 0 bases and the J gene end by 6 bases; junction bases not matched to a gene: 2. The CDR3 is CASSEAGQGKTQYF. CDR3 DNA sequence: TGTGCCAGCAGTGAAGCGGGACAGGGAAAGACCCAGTACTTC.

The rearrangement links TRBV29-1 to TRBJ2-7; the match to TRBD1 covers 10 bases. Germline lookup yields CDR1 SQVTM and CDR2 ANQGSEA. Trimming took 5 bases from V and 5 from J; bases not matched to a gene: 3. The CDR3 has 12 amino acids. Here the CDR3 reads CSVSGTGDEQYF. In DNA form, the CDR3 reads TGCAGCGTTTCCGGGACAGGGGACGAGCAGTACTTC.

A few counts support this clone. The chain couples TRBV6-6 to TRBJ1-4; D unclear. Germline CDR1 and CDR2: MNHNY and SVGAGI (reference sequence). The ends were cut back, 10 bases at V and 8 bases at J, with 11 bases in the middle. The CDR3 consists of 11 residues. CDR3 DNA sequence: TGTGCCACTATGGCGGGGGAAAAACTGTTTTTT. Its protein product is CATMAGEKLFF.

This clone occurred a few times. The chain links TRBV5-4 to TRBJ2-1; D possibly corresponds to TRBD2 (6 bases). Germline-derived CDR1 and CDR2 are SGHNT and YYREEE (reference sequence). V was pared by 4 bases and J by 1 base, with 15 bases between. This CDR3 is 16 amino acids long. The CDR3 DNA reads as TGTGCCAGCAGCGGGGACTTCTTTAATTCCTACAATGAGCAGTTCTTC. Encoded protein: CASSGDFFNSYNEQFF.

In DNA form, the CDR3 reads TGCAGCGTTGAAGGACAGGACAGTCCGTCCTACGAGCAGTACTTC. This gives the protein CSVEGQDSPSYEQYF. V usage is TRBV29-1 and J usage is TRBJ2-7; possibly TRBD1 for D (6 bases). This CDR3 has 15 residues. Trimming left V 1 base short and J 1 base short, with 14 bases between. Germline CDR1 and CDR2: SQVTM and ANQGSEA.

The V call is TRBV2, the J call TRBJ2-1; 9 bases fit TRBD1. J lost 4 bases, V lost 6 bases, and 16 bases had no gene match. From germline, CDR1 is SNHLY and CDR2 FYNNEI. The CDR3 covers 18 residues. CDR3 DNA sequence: TGTGCCAGCAGCGTCCCTAAGGGGACAGGGAAATCATACAATGAGCAGTTCTTC. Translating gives CASSVPKGTGKSYNEQFF.

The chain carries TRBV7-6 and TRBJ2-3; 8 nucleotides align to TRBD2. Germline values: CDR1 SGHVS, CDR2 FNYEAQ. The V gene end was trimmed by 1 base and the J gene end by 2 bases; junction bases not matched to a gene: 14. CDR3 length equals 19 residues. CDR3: CASSLVAGGRDLDTDTQYF. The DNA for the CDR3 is TGTGCCAGCAGCTTAGTGGCGGGAGGACGTGATCTTGACACAGATACGCAGTATTTT.

The CDR3 DNA sequence: TGCGCCAGCAGCTTGCGGACAGGGGAAGGTGAGCAGTTCTTC. Its protein is CASSLRTGEGEQFF. The rearrangement links TRBV5-1 to TRBJ2-1; 9 bases fit TRBD1. Trimming took 1 base from V and 9 from J; bases not matched to a gene: 5. CDR1 is SGHRS and CDR2 is YFSETQ in the germline V gene. The CDR3 consists of 14 residues. The full variable domain, with the rest looked up from reference TRBV5-1 and TRBJ2-1, is KAGVTQTPRYLIKTRGQQVTLSCSPISGHRSVSWYQQTPGQGLQFLFEYFSETQRNKGNFPGRFSGRQFSNSRSEMNVSTLELGDSALYLCASSLRTGEGEQFFGPGTRLTVL.

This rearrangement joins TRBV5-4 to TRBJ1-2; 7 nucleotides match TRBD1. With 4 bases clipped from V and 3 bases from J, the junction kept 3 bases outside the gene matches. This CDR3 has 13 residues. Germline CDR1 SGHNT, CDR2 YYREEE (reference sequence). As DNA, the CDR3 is TGTGCCAGCAGCGGACAGGTGGACTATGGCTACACCTTC. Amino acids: CASSGQVDYGYTF.

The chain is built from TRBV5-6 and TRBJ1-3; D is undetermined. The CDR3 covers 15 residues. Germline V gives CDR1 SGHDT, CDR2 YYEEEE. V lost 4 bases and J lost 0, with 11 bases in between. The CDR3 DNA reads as TGTGCCAGCAGCACCCCGAGGAGCTCTGGAAACACCATATATTTT. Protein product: CASSTPRSSGNTIYF.

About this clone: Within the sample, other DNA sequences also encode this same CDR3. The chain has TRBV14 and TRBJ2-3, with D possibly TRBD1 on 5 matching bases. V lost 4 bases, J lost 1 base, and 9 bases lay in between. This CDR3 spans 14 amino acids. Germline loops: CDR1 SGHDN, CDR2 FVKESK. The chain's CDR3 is CASSPLTGTDTQYF. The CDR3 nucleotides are TGTGCCAGCAGCCCGCTGACAGGCACAGATACGCAGTATTTT.

In DNA, the CDR3 is TGTGCCAGCAGTGGGATGCTAGCGGGAGGCGAGCAGTACTTC. It specifies CASSGMLAGGEQYF. The chain employs TRBV6-1 and TRBJ2-7; TRBD2 agrees at 11 bases. CDR1 is MNHNS, CDR2 SASEGT, per germline. The CDR3 consists of 14 residues. V trimming: 4 bases; J trimming: 6 bases; junction bases outside the gene matches: 5.

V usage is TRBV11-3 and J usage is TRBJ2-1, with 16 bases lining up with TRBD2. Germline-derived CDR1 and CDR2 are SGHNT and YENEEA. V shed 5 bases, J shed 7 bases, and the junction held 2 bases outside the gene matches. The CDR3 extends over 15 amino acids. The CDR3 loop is CASSPGLAGGNEQFF. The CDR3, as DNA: TGTGCCAGCAGCCCGGGACTAGCGGGAGGGAATGAGCAGTTCTTC.

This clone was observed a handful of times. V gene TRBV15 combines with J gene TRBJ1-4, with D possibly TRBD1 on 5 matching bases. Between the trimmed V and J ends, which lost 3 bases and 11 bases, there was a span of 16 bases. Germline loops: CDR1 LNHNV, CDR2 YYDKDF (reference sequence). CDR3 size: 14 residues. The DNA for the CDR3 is TGTGCCACCAGCAGGGCCAGGGAGGCCCGTAAACTGTTTTTT. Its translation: CATSRAREARKLFF. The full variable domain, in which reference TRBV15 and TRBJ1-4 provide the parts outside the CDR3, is DAMVIQNPRYQVTQFGKPVTLSCSQTLNHNVMYWYQQKSSQAPKLLFHYYDKDFNNEADTPDNFQSRRPNTSFCFLDIRSPGLGDTAMYLCATSRAREARKLFFGSGTQLSVL.